This entry lists 15 T cell receptor beta chains sequenced from one sample in a study of blood T cell repertoires in COVID-19. Libraries were prepared by immunoSEQ multiplex PCR; TCRdb keeps only in-frame clonotypes and omits some of them. This table holds some 240,000 clones, about 81% found once. The sequenced material came from PBMCs or T cells enriched from blood (not recorded which). These receptors were taken from a man under 40 with acute COVID-19.

This CDR3 reads CATSDPTSGAQNEQFF. The CDR3 region has the DNA TGTGCCACCAGTGACCCGACTAGCGGGGCTCAGAATGAGCAGTTCTTC. The chain couples TRBV24-1 to TRBJ2-1; 11 positions agree with TRBD2. CDR3 length: 16 residues. Germline assignment: CDR1 KGHDR and CDR2 SFDVKD. The V gene end was trimmed by 4 bases and the J gene end by 7 bases; junction bases not matched to a gene: 8.

This clone was detected a few times. The chain couples TRBV10-3 to TRBJ2-7; 7 bases are shared with TRBD1. The CDR3 consists of 13 residues. CDR1 is ENHRY and CDR2 is SYGVKD in the germline V gene. V dropped 2 bases and J dropped 2; count of bases not matched to a gene: 0. CDR3 region: CAISEGQAYEQYV. In DNA form, the CDR3 reads TGTGCCATCAGTGAGGGACAGGCCTACGAGCAGTACGTC.

V is TRBV5-1 and J is TRBJ2-3; 7 bases map to TRBD1. CDR3 length: 16 amino acids. V was clipped by 2 bases and J by 4 bases; unmatched bases: 10. The germline V gene has CDR1 SGHRS and CDR2 YFSETQ. CDR3 in amino acids: CASSFHLRQGPDTQYF. CDR3 coding DNA: TGCGCCAGCAGCTTTCATCTACGACAGGGCCCAGATACGCAGTATTTT. Looking up the rest from reference TRBV5-1 and TRBJ2-3 gives the full variable domain: KAGVTQTPRYLIKTRGQQVTLSCSPISGHRSVSWYQQTPGQGLQFLFEYFSETQRNKGNFPGRFSGRQFSNSRSEMNVSTLELGDSALYLCASSFHLRQGPDTQYFGPGTRLTVL.

This chain links TRBV4-1 with TRBJ2-1, with D tentatively TRBD2 (5 bases). Trimming left V 0 bases short and J 12 bases short, with 30 bases between. The CDR3 has 19 amino acids. Germline CDR1 MGHRA, CDR2 YSYEKL. The CDR3 spells CASSQDSGIVSAGVGGQFF. For the CDR3, the DNA is TGCGCCAGCAGCCAAGACTCGGGGATTGTGTCCGCCGGGGTTGGTGGGCAGTTCTTC.

This chain uses TRBV6-1 with TRBJ2-7, with 7 positions matching TRBD1. V dropped 2 bases and J dropped 3; count of bases not matched to a gene: 10. From germline, CDR1 is MNHNS and CDR2 SASEGT. The length of the CDR3 is 16 residues. The CDR3: CASSEKGTVGIYEQYV. In nucleotides, the CDR3 is TGTGCCAGCAGTGAAAAGGGGACAGTAGGGATCTACGAGCAGTACGTC.

This clone has only one observation. The chain couples TRBV4-2 to TRBJ2-1; 9 bases align to TRBD2. From germline, CDR1 is LGHNA and CDR2 YNFKEQ. The CDR3 contains 15 residues. J lost 5 bases, V lost 4 bases, and 6 bases had no gene match. The CDR3 nucleotides are TGTGCCAGCAGCCGACGGGCGGGAGGGGACAATGAGCAGTTCTTC. Its protein is CASSRRAGGDNEQFF.

This chain connects TRBV5-6 to TRBJ2-1, with 8 nucleotides matching TRBD2. The CDR3 contains 14 residues. Germline CDR1 is SGHDT and CDR2 is YYEEEE. J gave up 6 bases and V 2 bases, and 4 bases lay outside the gene matches. The CDR3 region is CASSLWGLGNEQFF. Written as DNA, the CDR3 is TGTGCCAGCAGCTTATGGGGACTAGGCAATGAGCAGTTCTTC.

This rearrangement joins TRBV5-4 to TRBJ1-2; possible D gene TRBD1, 5 bases. Trimming took off 1 base at V and 7 bases at J, with 14 bases between the two ends. The CDR3 extends over 14 amino acids. The germline V gene encodes CDR1 SGHNT and CDR2 YYREEE (reference sequence). CDR3 in amino acids: CASSLSARGGGYTF. CDR3 sequence (DNA): TGTGCCAGCAGCTTGTCGGCTAGGGGTGGTGGCTACACCTTC.

The chain carries TRBV2 and TRBJ1-2, with D unclear. The V end was cut by 5 bases, the J end by 1 base, with 11 bases between. This CDR3 comprises 14 residues. Germline loops: CDR1 SNHLY, CDR2 FYNNEI. CDR3 residues: CASSPDLRNYGYTF. The CDR3 coding sequence is TGTGCCAGCAGTCCCGATCTGCGTAACTATGGCTACACCTTC.

This clone was observed a single time. DNA for the CDR3: TGTGCCAGCAGTGACGCGGGGACTAGCGGGATACAGTTCTTC. This encodes CASSDAGTSGIQFF. This chain links TRBV6-4 with TRBJ2-1; 13 bases agree with TRBD2. The CDR3 spans 14 residues. From germline, CDR1 is MRHNA and CDR2 SNTAGT. The ends lost 2 bases at V and 13 bases at J; junction bases unmatched: 5.

In its sample, this clone was seen once. This sequence joins TRBV28 and TRBJ1-6; 7 bases fit TRBD1. The CDR3 consists of 15 residues. Germline CDR1 and CDR2: MDHEN and SYDVKM. J was trimmed by 7 bases and V by 7 bases; bases with no gene match: 10. CDR3 amino acids: CASTLNRGLNSPLHF. CDR3 bases: TGTGCCAGCACCCTGAACAGGGGCTTGAATTCACCCCTCCACTTT.

This clone was seen just once. This chain links TRBV11-3 with TRBJ2-7; no firm D call. The germline CDR1 and CDR2 sequences are SGHNT and YENEEA. V shed 11 bases and J shed 0 bases, with 17 bases lying between them. The CDR3 is made up of 14 amino acids. CDR3 residues: CALVRDESSYEQYV. The CDR3, as DNA: TGTGCCCTCGTGCGAGATGAAAGCTCCTACGAGCAGTACGTC.

J is TRBJ1-1 and V is TRBV28, with a weak D call TRBD1 (5 bases). The CDR3 consists of 10 residues. Deletions cut 8 bases from V and 11 bases from J, with 12 bases between. The V gene's germline CDR1 is MDHEN and CDR2 SYDVKM. The CDR3 DNA reads as TGTGCCAGCGGAAGGGGTAGCGCTTTCTTT. Residues: CASGRGSAFF. Using reference TRBV28 and TRBJ1-1 for the parts outside the CDR3, the full variable domain is DVKVTQSSRYLVKRTGEKVFLECVQDMDHENMFWYRQDPGLGLRLIYFSYDVKMKEKGDIPEGYSVSREKKERFSLILESASTNQTSMYLCASGRGSAFFGQGTRLTVV.

The CDR3: CASRGRWFTGELFF. CDR3 sequence (DNA): TGTGCCAGCAGAGGGAGGTGGTTCACCGGGGAGCTGTTTTTT. The chain links TRBV28 to TRBJ2-2, with D possibly matching TRBD2 (6 bases). Germline V gene sequence: CDR1 MDHEN, CDR2 SYDVKM. Trimming took 6 bases from V and 4 from J, leaving 12 bases between them. The CDR3 totals 14 residues.

The CDR3 DNA reads TGTGCCAGCAGTTCGACAGGGGTCGGGGTAGCGGGAGTCGGCGGGGAGCTGTTTTTT. Residues: CASSSTGVGVAGVGGELFF. The rearrangement uses TRBV27 and TRBJ2-2; a possible D gene is TRBD2 (9 bases). The CDR3 contains 19 residues. V lost 4 bases, J lost 7 bases, and 28 bases lay in between. Germline CDR1 MNHEY, CDR2 SMNVEV (reference sequence).